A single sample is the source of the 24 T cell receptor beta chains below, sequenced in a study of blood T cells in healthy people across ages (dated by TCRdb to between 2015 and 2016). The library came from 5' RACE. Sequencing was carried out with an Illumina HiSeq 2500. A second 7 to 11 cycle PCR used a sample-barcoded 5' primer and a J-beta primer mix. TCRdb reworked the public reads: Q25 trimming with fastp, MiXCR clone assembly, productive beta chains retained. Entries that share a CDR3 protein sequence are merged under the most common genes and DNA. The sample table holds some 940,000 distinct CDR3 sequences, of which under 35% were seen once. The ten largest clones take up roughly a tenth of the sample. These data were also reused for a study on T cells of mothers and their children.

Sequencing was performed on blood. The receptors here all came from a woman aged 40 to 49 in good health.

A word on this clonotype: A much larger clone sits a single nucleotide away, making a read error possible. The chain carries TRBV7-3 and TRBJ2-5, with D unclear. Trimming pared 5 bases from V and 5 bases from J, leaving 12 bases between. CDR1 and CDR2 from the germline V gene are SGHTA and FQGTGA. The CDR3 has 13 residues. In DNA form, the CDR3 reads TGTGCCAGCAGCCCTCTGGACGGGGAGACCCAGTACTTC. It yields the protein CASSPLDGETQYF.

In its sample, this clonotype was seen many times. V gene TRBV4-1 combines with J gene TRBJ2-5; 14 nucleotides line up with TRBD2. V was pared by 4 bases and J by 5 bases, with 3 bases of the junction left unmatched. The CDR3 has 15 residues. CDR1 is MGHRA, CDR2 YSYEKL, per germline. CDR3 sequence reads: CASSLGTSGGETQYF. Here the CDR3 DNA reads TGCGCCAGCAGCCTCGGGACTAGCGGGGGTGAGACCCAGTACTTC.

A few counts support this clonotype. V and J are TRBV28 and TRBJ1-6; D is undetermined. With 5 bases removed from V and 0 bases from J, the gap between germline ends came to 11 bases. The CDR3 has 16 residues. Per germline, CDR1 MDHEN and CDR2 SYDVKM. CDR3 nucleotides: TGTGCCAGCAGTCCGGACGGGAGCTCCTATAATTCACCCCTCCACTTT. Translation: CASSPDGSSYNSPLHF.

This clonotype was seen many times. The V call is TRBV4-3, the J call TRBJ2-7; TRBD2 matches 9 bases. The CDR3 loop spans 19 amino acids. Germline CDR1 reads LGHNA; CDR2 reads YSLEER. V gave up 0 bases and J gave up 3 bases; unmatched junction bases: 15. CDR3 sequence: CASSQDWTLRAGGGYEQYF. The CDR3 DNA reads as TGCGCCAGCAGCCAAGATTGGACTCTGCGGGCGGGGGGGGGCTACGAGCAGTACTTC.

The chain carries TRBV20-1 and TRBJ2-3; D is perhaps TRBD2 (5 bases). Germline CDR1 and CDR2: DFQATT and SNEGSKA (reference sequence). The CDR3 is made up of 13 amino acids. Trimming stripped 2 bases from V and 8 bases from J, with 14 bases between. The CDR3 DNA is TGCAGTGCTAGATCCTCCCGGGAACGTACGCAGTATTTT. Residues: CSARSSRERTQYF.

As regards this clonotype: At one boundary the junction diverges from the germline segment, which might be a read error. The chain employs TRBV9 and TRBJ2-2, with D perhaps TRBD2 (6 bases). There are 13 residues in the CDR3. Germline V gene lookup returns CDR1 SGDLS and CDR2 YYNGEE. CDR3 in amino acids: CASSVVDTGGLFF. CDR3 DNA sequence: TGTGCCAGCAGCGTAGTAGACACCGGGGGGCTGTTTTTT.

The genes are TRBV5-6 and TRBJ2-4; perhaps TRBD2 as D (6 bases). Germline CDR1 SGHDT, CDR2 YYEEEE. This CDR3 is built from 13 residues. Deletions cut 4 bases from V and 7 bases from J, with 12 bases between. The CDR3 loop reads CASSPPGGNIQYF. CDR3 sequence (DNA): TGTGCCAGCAGCCCCCCCGGAGGGAACATTCAGTACTTC.

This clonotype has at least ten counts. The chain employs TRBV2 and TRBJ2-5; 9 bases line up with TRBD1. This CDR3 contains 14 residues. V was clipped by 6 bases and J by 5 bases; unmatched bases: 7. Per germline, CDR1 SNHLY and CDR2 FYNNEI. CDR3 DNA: TGTGCCAGCAGGTCCCGGGACAGGGACGAGACCCAGTACTTC. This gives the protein CASRSRDRDETQYF.

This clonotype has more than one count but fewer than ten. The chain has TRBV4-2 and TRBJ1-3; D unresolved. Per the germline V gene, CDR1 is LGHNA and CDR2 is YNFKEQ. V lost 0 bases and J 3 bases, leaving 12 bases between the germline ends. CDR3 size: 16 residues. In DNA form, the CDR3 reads TGTGCCAGCAGCCAAGATATGCCGGTGGGTGGAAACACCATATATTTT. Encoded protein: CASSQDMPVGGNTIYF.

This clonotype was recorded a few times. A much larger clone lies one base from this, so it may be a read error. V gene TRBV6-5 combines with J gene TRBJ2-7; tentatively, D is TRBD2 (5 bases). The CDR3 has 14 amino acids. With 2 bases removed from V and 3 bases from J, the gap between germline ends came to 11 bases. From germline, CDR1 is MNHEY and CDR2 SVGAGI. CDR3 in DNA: TGTGCCAGCAGTTACAACACGGGATACTACGAGCAGTACTTC. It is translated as CASSYNTGYYEQYF.

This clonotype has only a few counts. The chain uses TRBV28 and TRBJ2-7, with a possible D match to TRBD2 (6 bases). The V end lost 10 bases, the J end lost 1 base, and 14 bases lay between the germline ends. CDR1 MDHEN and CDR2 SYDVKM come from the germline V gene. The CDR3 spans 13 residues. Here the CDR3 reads CATIAGGSYEQYF. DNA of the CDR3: TGTGCCACCATAGCCGGGGGTTCCTACGAGCAGTACTTC. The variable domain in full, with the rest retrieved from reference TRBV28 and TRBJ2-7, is DVKVTQSSRYLVKRTGEKVFLECVQDMDHENMFWYRQDPGLGLRLIYFSYDVKMKEKGDIPEGYSVSREKKERFSLILESASTNQTSMYLCATIAGGSYEQYFGPGTRLTVT.

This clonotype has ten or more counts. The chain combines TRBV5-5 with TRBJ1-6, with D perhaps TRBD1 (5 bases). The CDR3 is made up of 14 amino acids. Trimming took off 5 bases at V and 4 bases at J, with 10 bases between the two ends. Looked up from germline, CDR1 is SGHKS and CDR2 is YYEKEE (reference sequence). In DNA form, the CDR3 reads TGTGCCAGCAGGGACGGGACTTATAATTCACCCCTCCACTTT. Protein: CASRDGTYNSPLHF.

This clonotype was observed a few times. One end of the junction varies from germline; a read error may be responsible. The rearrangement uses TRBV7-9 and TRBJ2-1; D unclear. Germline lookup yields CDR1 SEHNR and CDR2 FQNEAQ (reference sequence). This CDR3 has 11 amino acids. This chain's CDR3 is CASSWYNGQFF. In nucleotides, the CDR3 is TGTGCCAGCAGCTGGTATAATGGGCAGTTCTTC.

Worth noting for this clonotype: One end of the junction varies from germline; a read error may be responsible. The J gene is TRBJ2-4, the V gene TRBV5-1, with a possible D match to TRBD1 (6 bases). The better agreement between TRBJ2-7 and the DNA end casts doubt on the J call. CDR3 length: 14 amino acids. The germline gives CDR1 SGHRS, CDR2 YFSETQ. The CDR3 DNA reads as TGCGCCGGCAGCTTGGGGGCGGAACCCTACGAGCAGTACTTC. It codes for CAGSLGAEPYEQYF.

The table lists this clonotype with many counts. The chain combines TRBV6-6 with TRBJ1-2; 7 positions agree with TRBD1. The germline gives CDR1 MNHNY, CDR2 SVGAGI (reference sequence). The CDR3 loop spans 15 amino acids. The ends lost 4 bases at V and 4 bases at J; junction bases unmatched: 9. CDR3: CASSSTDRAGYGYTF. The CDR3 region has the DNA TGTGCCAGCAGTTCCACCGACAGGGCTGGCTATGGCTACACCTTC.

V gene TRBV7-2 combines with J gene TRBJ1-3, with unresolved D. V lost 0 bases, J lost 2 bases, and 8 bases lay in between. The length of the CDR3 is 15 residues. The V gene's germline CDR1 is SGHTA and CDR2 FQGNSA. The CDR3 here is CASSLAPGAGNTIYF. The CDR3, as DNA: TGTGCCAGCAGCTTAGCGCCTGGGGCTGGAAACACCATATATTTT.

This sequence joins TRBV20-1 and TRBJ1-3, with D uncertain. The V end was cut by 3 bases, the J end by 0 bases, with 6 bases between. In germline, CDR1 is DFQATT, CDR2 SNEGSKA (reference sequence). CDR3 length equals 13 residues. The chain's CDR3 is CSARRPSGNTIYF. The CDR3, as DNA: TGCAGTGCTAGGCGACCCTCTGGAAACACCATATATTTT.

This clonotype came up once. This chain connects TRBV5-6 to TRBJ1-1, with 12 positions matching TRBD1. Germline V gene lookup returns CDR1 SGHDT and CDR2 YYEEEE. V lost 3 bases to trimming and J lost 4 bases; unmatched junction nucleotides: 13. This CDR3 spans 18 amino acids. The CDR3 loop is CASSYVWGTGGEGTEAFF. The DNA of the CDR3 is TGTGCCAGCAGCTACGTATGGGGGACAGGGGGCGAGGGCACTGAAGCTTTCTTT. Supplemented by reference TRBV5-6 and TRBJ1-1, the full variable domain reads DAGVTQSPTHLIKTRGQQVTLRCSPKSGHDTVSWYQQALGQGPQFIFQYYEEEERQRGNFPDRFSGHQFPNYSSELNVNALLLGDSALYLCASSYVWGTGGEGTEAFFGQGTRLTVV.

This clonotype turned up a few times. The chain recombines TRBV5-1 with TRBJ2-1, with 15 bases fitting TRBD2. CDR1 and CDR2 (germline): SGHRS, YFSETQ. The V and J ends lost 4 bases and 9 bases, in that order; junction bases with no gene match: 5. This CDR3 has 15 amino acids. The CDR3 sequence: CASSGLAGGVTEQFF. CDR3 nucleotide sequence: TGCGCCAGCAGCGGACTAGCGGGGGGGGTTACTGAGCAGTTCTTC.

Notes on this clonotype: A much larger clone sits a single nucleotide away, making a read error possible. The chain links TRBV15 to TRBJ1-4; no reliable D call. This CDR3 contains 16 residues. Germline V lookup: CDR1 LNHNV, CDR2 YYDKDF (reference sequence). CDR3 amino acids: CATSRGRLATNEKRFF. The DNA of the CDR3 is TGTGCCACCAGCAGAGGACGGCTTGCAACTAATGAAAAACGGTTTTTT.

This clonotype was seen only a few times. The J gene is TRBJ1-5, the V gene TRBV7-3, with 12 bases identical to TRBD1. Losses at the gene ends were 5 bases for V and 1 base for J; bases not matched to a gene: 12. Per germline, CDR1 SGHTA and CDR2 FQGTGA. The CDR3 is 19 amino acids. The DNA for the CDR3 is TGTGCCAGCAGCCGGACCGGGACAGGGGGCCGTGTGAGCAATCAGCCCCAGCATTTT. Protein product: CASSRTGTGGRVSNQPQHF. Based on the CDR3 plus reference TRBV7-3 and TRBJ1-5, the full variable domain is GAGVSQTPSNKVTEKGKYVELRCDPISGHTALYWYRQSLGQGPEFLIYFQGTGAADDSGLPNDRFFAVRPEGSVSTLKIQRTERGDSAVYLCASSRTGTGGRVSNQPQHFGDGTRLSIL.

CDR3 amino acids: CASSLGTGTNSPLHF. The CDR3, as DNA: TGCGCCAGCAGCTTGGGGACAGGTACTAATTCACCCCTCCACTTT. This chain uses TRBV5-1 with TRBJ1-6, with 7 bases aligning to TRBD1. This CDR3 has 15 amino acids. The ends lost 0 bases at V and 6 bases at J; junction bases unmatched: 3. Germline-derived CDR1 and CDR2 are SGHRS and YFSETQ.

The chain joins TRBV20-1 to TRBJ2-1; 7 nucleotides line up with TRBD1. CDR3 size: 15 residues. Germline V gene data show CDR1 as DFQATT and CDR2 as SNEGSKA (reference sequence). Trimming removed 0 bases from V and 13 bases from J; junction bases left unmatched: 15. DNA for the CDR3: TGCAGTGCTAGAGATTTGGCAGGGGGTTGGGAGACCCAGTTCTTC. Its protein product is CSARDLAGGWETQFF.

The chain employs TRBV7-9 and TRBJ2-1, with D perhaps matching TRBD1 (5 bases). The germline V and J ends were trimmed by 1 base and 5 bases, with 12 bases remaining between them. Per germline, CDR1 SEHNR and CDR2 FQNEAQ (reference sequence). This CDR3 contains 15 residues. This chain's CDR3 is CASSLGGAYDNEQFF. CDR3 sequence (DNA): TGTGCCAGCAGCTTAGGGGGCGCATATGACAATGAGCAGTTCTTC.